Below are 28 T cell receptor beta chains sequenced from a single sample in a study of T cell responses to AZD1222 COVID-19 vaccine. The repertoire was sequenced with immunoSEQ multiplex PCR; TCRdb's copy has only in-frame clones and lacks some. The specimen's table records over 140,000 clones. Sequenced sample: peripheral blood. These receptors all stem from an adult in good health.

The chain recombines TRBV5-5 with TRBJ1-2; the D gene is possibly TRBD1 (6 bases). Trimming cost V 4 bases and J 0 bases, with 19 bases left between them. Looked up from germline, CDR1 is SGHKS and CDR2 is YYEKEE (reference sequence). This CDR3 is built from 17 residues. CDR3 DNA: TGTGCCAGCAGCAGTACGCCCCCAGGGGACGCTAACTATGGCTACACCTTC. Translation gives CASSSTPPGDANYGYTF.

The rearrangement joins TRBV5-1 to TRBJ2-7; D might be TRBD1 or TRBD2, each matching 5 bases. The germline V gene has CDR1 SGHRS and CDR2 YFSETQ. The CDR3 totals 14 residues. V dropped 0 bases and J dropped 4 bases, with 11 bases sitting between them. CDR3 residues: CASSLAGPSYEQYF. CDR3 bases: TGCGCCAGCAGCTTGGCGGGGCCCTCGTACGAGCAGTACTTC.

The gene calls are TRBV19 and TRBJ1-3, with 8 bases lining up with TRBD1. Per the germline V gene, CDR1 is LNHDA and CDR2 is SQIVND (reference sequence). CDR3 length: 16 residues. The V segment lost 7 bases and the J segment 1 base; nucleotides outside the gene matches: 9. CDR3 DNA: TGTGCCAGTACCCAGGGGGCAATGTCATCTGGAAACACCATATATTTT. This codes for CASTQGAMSSGNTIYF.

This rearrangement joins TRBV29-1 to TRBJ2-7, with 9 bases that match TRBD1. The CDR3 covers 14 residues. Germline V lookup: CDR1 SQVTM, CDR2 ANQGSEA. The V and J ends lost 7 bases and 4 bases, in that order; junction bases with no gene match: 11. In nucleotides, the CDR3 is TGCAGCGCCGTAGATACAGGGGGCCCATACGAGCAGTACTTC. Protein: CSAVDTGGPYEQYF.

V is TRBV10-1 and J is TRBJ2-5; D is uncertain. This CDR3 has 12 residues. V lost 6 bases and J 0 bases, leaving 5 bases between the germline ends. The germline V gene has CDR1 WNHNN and CDR2 SYGVQD (reference sequence). The CDR3 sequence: CASRGYQETQYF. CDR3 nucleotides: TGCGCCAGCAGGGGGTACCAAGAGACCCAGTACTTC.

Notes on this clone: The sample contains more than one DNA sequence encoding this CDR3. In DNA, the CDR3 is TGTGCCAGCAGTTACGGCAGGGAAGAGACCCAGTACTTC. Its translation is CASSYGREETQYF. This chain uses TRBV6-5 with TRBJ2-5; perhaps TRBD1 as D (5 bases). Germline-derived CDR1 and CDR2 are MNHEY and SVGAGI. The germline V and J ends were trimmed by 2 bases and 3 bases, with 7 bases remaining between them. CDR3 length: 13 residues.

V is TRBV2 and J is TRBJ1-1, with D possibly TRBD1 on 6 matching bases. The CDR3 covers 14 residues. CDR1 and CDR2 (germline): SNHLY, FYNNEI. The ends were cut back, 3 bases at V and 1 base at J, with 9 bases in the middle. The CDR3 DNA reads as TGTGCCAGCAGTGATAAGGGGGAGAACACTGAAGCTTTCTTT. This gives the protein CASSDKGENTEAFF.

V is TRBV28 and J is TRBJ1-2; D possibly corresponds to TRBD1 (5 bases). Deletions cut 7 bases from V and 3 bases from J, with 21 bases between. Germline V CDR1 and CDR2: MDHEN, SYDVKM. CDR3 size: 16 residues. The CDR3 sequence: CASIPRSGSGYYGYTF. CDR3 in DNA: TGTGCCAGCATCCCCCGGTCAGGGTCAGGTTACTATGGCTACACCTTC.

The rearrangement uses TRBV5-3 and TRBJ1-1; 9 nucleotides agree with TRBD1. TRBV5-3 carries the ORF label, with uncertain function. This CDR3 contains 16 residues. After removal of 7 bases from V and 1 base from J, the junction contained 11 bases not matched to a gene. The DNA for the CDR3 is TGTGCCAGACATATGGCCTGGACAGGGGAGAACACTGAAGCTTTCTTT. It specifies CARHMAWTGENTEAFF.

V usage is TRBV5-1 and J usage is TRBJ2-7, with D unresolved. Germline V gene sequence: CDR1 SGHRS, CDR2 YFSETQ. The CDR3 is 15 residues long. V was pared by 2 bases and J by 0 bases, with 12 bases between. This CDR3 is CASSFSTDGSYEQYF. CDR3 nucleotides: TGCGCCAGCAGCTTTTCAACTGACGGCTCCTACGAGCAGTACTTC.

The chain combines TRBV9 with TRBJ2-5; 12 bases line up with TRBD2. Per germline, CDR1 SGDLS and CDR2 YYNGEE. This CDR3 is built from 17 residues. Trimming removed 3 bases from V and 4 bases from J; junction bases left unmatched: 10. This CDR3 is CASSAGVTSGGRETQYF. As DNA, the CDR3 is TGTGCCAGCAGCGCTGGGGTAACTAGCGGGGGGAGAGAGACCCAGTACTTC. The full variable domain, rest sourced from reference TRBV9 and TRBJ2-5, is DSGVTQTPKHLITATGQRVTLRCSPRSGDLSVYWYQQSLDQGLQFLIQYYNGEERAKGNILERFSAQQFPDLHSELNLSSLELGDSALYFCASSAGVTSGGRETQYFGPGTRLLVL.

The chain links TRBV5-6 to TRBJ1-5; D gene unclear. Germline CDR1 SGHDT, CDR2 YYEEEE. The CDR3 has 14 residues. The V end was cut by 4 bases, the J end by 5 bases, with 13 bases between. CDR3 sequence: CASSRRQAHQPQHF. CDR3 DNA: TGTGCCAGCAGCAGAAGGCAGGCCCATCAGCCCCAGCATTTT.

The chain joins TRBV5-4 to TRBJ2-7, with a weak D call TRBD2 (6 bases). The CDR3 spans 16 residues. CDR1 and CDR2 from the germline V gene are SGHNT and YYREEE (reference sequence). Trimming took off 0 bases at V and 0 bases at J, with 13 bases between the two ends. The CDR3, as DNA: TGTGCCAGCAGCTTGGGCGGGACCACCCTCTCCTACGAGCAGTACTTC. Translated, it gives CASSLGGTTLSYEQYF.

J is TRBJ1-1 and V is TRBV10-1; D ambiguous. Germline CDR1 reads WNHNN; CDR2 reads SYGVQD (reference sequence). Trimming took off 0 bases at V and 0 bases at J, with 5 bases between the two ends. The CDR3 totals 14 residues. CDR3 sequence: CASSESIMNTEAFF. The DNA for the CDR3 is TGCGCCAGCAGTGAGTCAATAATGAACACTGAAGCTTTCTTT.

The rearrangement uses TRBV6-2 or TRBV6-3 and TRBJ2-5, with TRBD2 identical over 8 bases. With V trimmed by 2 bases and J by 0 bases, 11 bases remained unmatched. The CDR3 has 18 residues. Germline V CDR1 and CDR2: MNHEY, SVGEGT. CDR3 in DNA: TGTGCCAGCAGTTACGACGGACTAGCATGGGAAAACCAAGAGACCCAGTACTTC. As protein: CASSYDGLAWENQETQYF.

Written as DNA, the CDR3 is TGTGCCATCAGTGAGTACACTTCCCGGGAGTATGGCTACACCTTC. Translated: CAISEYTSREYGYTF. V is TRBV10-3 and J is TRBJ1-2; D gene ambiguous. V was shortened by 1 base and J by 5 bases, with 14 bases between the two germline ends. The CDR3 is 15 amino acids. Germline values: CDR1 ENHRY, CDR2 SYGVKD.

This sequence joins TRBV6-4 and TRBJ1-2; 9 nucleotides line up with TRBD1. CDR3 length: 13 residues. Germline values: CDR1 MRHNA, CDR2 SNTAGT. With V trimmed by 5 bases and J by 8 bases, 6 bases remained unmatched. CDR3 in amino acids: CASSSGTGQGYTF. CDR3 bases: TGTGCCAGCAGTTCCGGGACAGGGCAGGGCTACACCTTC.

The chain carries TRBV28 and TRBJ2-7; D is ambiguous. CDR3 size: 13 residues. V was pared by 5 bases and J by 6 bases, with 14 bases between. CDR1 and CDR2 (germline): MDHEN, SYDVKM. CDR3 region: CASSTPVTGEQYF. The CDR3 DNA follows: TGTGCCAGCAGTACTCCCGTCACCGGCGAGCAGTACTTC.

The gene calls are TRBV30 and TRBJ1-1; 8 bases align to TRBD1. The CDR3 sequence is 13 residues long. J gave up 3 bases and V 6 bases, and 6 bases lay outside the gene matches. Germline CDR1 and CDR2: GTSNPN and SVGIG (reference sequence). The CDR3 DNA reads as TGTGCCTGCAATGACAGGGGTGACACTGAAGCTTTCTTT. Its protein product is CACNDRGDTEAFF.

The chain employs TRBV3-1 (or the pseudogene TRBV3-2) and TRBJ1-6; D is unclear. Trimming shortened V by 1 base and J by 0 bases, and 7 bases separated the two germline ends. This CDR3 spans 16 amino acids. Germline CDR1 and CDR2: LGHDT and YNNKEL (reference sequence). CDR3 bases: TGTGCCAGCAGCCAAGTAACGAGCTCCTATAATTCACCCCTCCACTTT. Its translation: CASSQVTSSYNSPLHF.

The chain links TRBV29-1 to TRBJ1-2; 7 bases are shared with TRBD1. The CDR3 has 14 amino acids. J was trimmed by 1 base and V by 6 bases; bases with no gene match: 8. CDR1 is SQVTM, CDR2 ANQGSEA, per germline. CDR3 amino acids: CSVDPGQSNYGYTF. CDR3 nucleotides: TGCAGCGTGGACCCGGGACAGAGTAACTATGGCTACACCTTC.

The gene calls are TRBV6-1 and TRBJ2-1, with 8 bases matching TRBD2. Germline trimming cut 2 bases from V and 4 bases from J; bases unmatched to any gene: 13. The CDR3 sequence is 18 residues long. Germline CDR1 MNHNS, CDR2 SASEGT. The CDR3 is CASSEPSGFAGGYNEQFF. DNA for the CDR3: TGTGCCAGCAGTGAACCATCCGGTTTCGCGGGGGGTTACAATGAGCAGTTCTTC.

The J gene is TRBJ1-5, the V gene TRBV5-3, with 9 bases that match TRBD1. TRBV5-3 is an open reading frame, and its role is uncertain. CDR3 size: 14 residues. J gave up 5 bases and V 10 bases, and 10 bases lay outside the gene matches. Written as DNA, the CDR3 is TGTGCCGGCAGCCGGGACAGGGAACATCAGCCCCAGCATTTT. It codes for CAGSRDREHQPQHF.

The chain couples TRBV7-9 to TRBJ1-2; D is perhaps TRBD1 (5 bases). Trimming took 6 bases from V and 4 from J, leaving 18 bases between them. Germline V gene lookup returns CDR1 SEHNR and CDR2 FQNEAQ (reference sequence). CDR3 length equals 15 residues. CDR3 coding DNA: TGTGCCAGCAGTCGGGACCCGGACGGAAGCTATGGCTACACCTTC. Encoded protein: CASSRDPDGSYGYTF.

V usage is TRBV24-1 and J usage is TRBJ2-7; D not certain. Germline assignment: CDR1 KGHDR and CDR2 SFDVKD. Trimming pared 4 bases from V and 4 bases from J, leaving 16 bases between. The CDR3 length is 15 residues. The DNA for the CDR3 is TGTGCCACCAGTGAGGACCAGGCACACACTTACGAGCAGTACTTC. Its protein is CATSEDQAHTYEQYF.

J is TRBJ2-4 and V is TRBV6-5; 8 bases are a match to TRBD2. With V trimmed by 4 bases and J by 7 bases, 9 bases remained unmatched. CDR1 and CDR2 (germline): MNHEY, SVGAGI. This CDR3 spans 15 amino acids. CDR3 protein: CASSSLAGWGNIQYF. CDR3 DNA: TGTGCCAGCAGTTCTCTAGCGGGTTGGGGGAACATTCAGTACTTC.

This chain connects TRBV2 to TRBJ1-5; D may be TRBD1 (5 bases). The CDR3 contains 14 residues. V lost 5 bases, J lost 5 bases, and 13 bases lay in between. Germline CDR1 is SNHLY and CDR2 is FYNNEI. CDR3 sequence (DNA): TGTGCCAGCAGTCAGAAGGGGTCGGATCAGCCCCAGCATTTT. Protein: CASSQKGSDQPQHF.

The chain links TRBV3-1 (or the pseudogene TRBV3-2) to TRBJ1-2, with D perhaps TRBD1 (6 bases). Trimming stripped 4 bases from V and 3 bases from J, with 18 bases between. This CDR3 contains 16 residues. The germline V gene has CDR1 LGHDT and CDR2 YNNKEL (reference sequence). The CDR3 DNA reads TGTGCCAGCAGCCCCCTCCAACAGGGCCCATACTATGGCTACACCTTC. Its protein is CASSPLQQGPYYGYTF.